Listed below are T cell receptor beta chains from one sample, sequenced in a study of memory CD4+ T cells and cytomegalovirus serostatus. Clones were read by immunoSEQ multiplex PCR, and TCRdb kept only the in-frame ones, dropping some. The table lists about 26,000 clones, around 75% of them singletons, with roughly 0.68% in the top ten. Sequencing was performed on memory CD4+ T cells from blood. These receptors all stem from an adult in good health and CMV-seronegative. The CDR3 runs from the conserved cysteine through the conserved F or W. D genes are given only for firm matches. Not every row has a clone size; where given, it reads once, few, many or a size class.

clone_size	d_call	v_call	cdr3_length	j_call	cdr3_aa	cdr3_nt
-	-	TRBV19	13	TRBJ2-2	CATGTIGTGELFF	TGTGCCACGGGGACAATTGGCACCGGGGAGCTGTTTTTT
-	-	TRBV29-1	14	TRBJ1-1	CSVEDGQLSSEAFF	TGCAGCGTTGAAGATGGGCAGTTAAGTTCAGAAGCTTTCTTT
-	TRBD1	TRBV6-1	16	TRBJ1-4	CASSGVLGGNDEKLFF	TGTGCCAGCAGTGGCGTTTTAGGGGGCAACGACGAAAAACTGTTTTTT
-	-	TRBV29-1	13	TRBJ2-2	CSVYGESAGELFF	TGCAGCGTTTATGGGGAGAGTGCCGGGGAGCTGTTTTTT
-	-	TRBV20-1	11	TRBJ2-7	CSARTTYEQYF	TGCAGTGCTCGGACAACTTACGAGCAGTACTTC
-	-	TRBV6-6	13	TRBJ1-6	CASSRQVASPLHF	TGTGCCAGCAGCCGACAGGTAGCCTCACCCCTCCACTTT
once	-	TRBV30	13	TRBJ1-3	CAWSRGPGNTIYF	TGTGCCTGGAGCCGAGGGCCTGGAAACACCATATATTTT
-	-	TRBV6-5	14	TRBJ1-5	CASSYSGQNQPQHF	TGTGCCAGCAGTTACTCTGGACAGAATCAGCCCCAGCATTTT
-	-	TRBV5-6	16	TRBJ1-3	CASSLPGHNSGNTIYF	TGTGCCAGCAGCTTACCGGGACACAACTCTGGAAACACCATATATTTT
-	-	TRBV7-6	17	TRBJ1-5	CASSLSQAGLSNQPQHF	TGTGCCAGCAGCTTATCGCAAGCAGGACTTAGCAATCAGCCCCAGCATTTT
few	-	TRBV7-7	13	TRBJ2-5	CASSVGVQETQYF	TGTGCTAGCAGCGTCGGGGTCCAAGAGACCCAGTACTTC
-	TRBD2	TRBV18	16	TRBJ2-5	CASSPPVAGGQETQYF	TGTGCCAGCTCACCACCGGTAGCGGGGGGCCAAGAGACCCAGTACTTC
-	-	TRBV9	12	TRBJ1-2	CASSATSYGYTF	TGTGCCAGCAGCGCTACGTCCTATGGCTACACCTTC
-	-	TRBV6-6	15	TRBJ2-7	CASSANREVPYEQYF	TGTGCCAGCAGTGCCAACAGGGAAGTCCCCTACGAGCAGTACTTC
-	TRBD2	TRBV7-8	15	TRBJ2-7	CASSLYGGGAYEQYF	TGTGCCAGCAGCTTATATGGGGGAGGGGCCTACGAGCAGTACTTC
-	-	TRBV2	14	TRBJ1-2	CASSDQGSNYGYTF	TGTGCCAGCAGTGATCAGGGTAGCAACTATGGCTACACCTTC
-	-	TRBV5-1	15	TRBJ1-1	CASSPAGDGYTEAFF	TGCGCCAGCAGCCCTGCAGGGGATGGGTACACTGAAGCTTTCTTT
-	TRBD1	TRBV5-5	14	TRBJ2-7	CASNPGTGSYEQYF	TGTGCCAGCAACCCCGGGACAGGGTCCTACGAGCAGTACTTC
-	-	TRBV12-5	13	TRBJ2-5	CASGEDTTKTQYF	TGTGCTAGTGGGGAGGACACTACAAAGACCCAGTACTTC
-	-	TRBV11-2	15	TRBJ1-2	CASSLDTGTNYGYTF	TGTGCCAGCAGCTTAGATACAGGAACCAACTATGGCTACACCTTC